Following are 15 T cell receptor beta chains from one sample sequenced in a study of molecular identifiers for immune sequencing clone quantification. TCRdb reprocessed the PCR reads via MiXCR and lists one record per CDR3 protein. The sample yields 60,000 to 70,000 distinct CDR3 sequences, less than 20% seen once. Specimen: naive CD8+ T cells from blood, with Jurkat cell RNA spiked in. Specified subset: FACS-sorted CD8+CD4-CCR7+CD45RA+ naive T cells. The source is a human donor in good health. Some libraries in this study had Jurkat cell RNA spiked in.

The sample holds a few counts of this clonotype. The gene calls are TRBV4-2 and TRBJ2-1, with a weak D call TRBD2 (5 bases). V lost 2 bases and J lost 9, with 5 bases in between. The CDR3 loop spans 11 amino acids. Germline CDR1 LGHNA, CDR2 YNFKEQ. The CDR3 region is CASSQTSEQFF. The CDR3 DNA reads as TGTGCCAGCAGCCAAACTAGTGAGCAGTTCTTC.

The chain joins TRBV29-1 to TRBJ2-4; TRBD2 matches at 7 bases. This CDR3 is 15 amino acids long. The J segment lost 6 bases and the V segment lost 0 bases, leaving 8 bases of the junction unmatched. CDR1 and CDR2 (germline): SQVTM, ANQGSEA. CDR3 bases: TGCAGCGTTGAAGACCGGGGGGAGGGGATAAACATTCAGTACTTC. Its protein is CSVEDRGEGINIQYF.

Concerning this clonotype itself: Being one base from a much bigger clone, this may be a read error. Since no conserved phenylalanine or tryptophan closes the CDR3, a read error is the likely cause. This sequence joins TRBV27 and TRBJ2-7; 10 positions agree with TRBD2. The V segment lost 2 bases and the J segment 3 bases; nucleotides outside the gene matches: 4. The germline V gene has CDR1 MNHEY and CDR2 SMNVEV (reference sequence). The CDR3 runs 15 residues. The CDR3 DNA is TGTGCCAGCAGTTTAAGGAGCGGGGGGGACTACGAGCAGTACTCC. Translated, it gives CASSLRSGGDYEQYS.

V usage is TRBV2 and J usage is TRBJ2-1, with 8 bases aligning to TRBD1. The germline CDR1 and CDR2 sequences are SNHLY and FYNNEI. V shed 0 bases and J 8 bases; nucleotides not matched to a gene: 9. The CDR3 spans 16 residues. This CDR3 reads CASSEALGQGADEQFF. CDR3 nucleotides: TGTGCCAGCAGTGAAGCGCTGGGGCAGGGGGCGGATGAGCAGTTCTTC.

This clonotype was seen at least ten times. The chain employs TRBV2 and TRBJ2-7; tentatively, D is TRBD2 (5 bases). The CDR3 covers 15 residues. Germline V CDR1 and CDR2: SNHLY, FYNNEI. Trimming took 2 bases from V and 0 from J, leaving 11 bases between them. CDR3 protein: CASSEQRYLSYEQYF. Written as DNA, the CDR3 is TGTGCCAGCAGTGAACAGCGGTACCTCTCCTACGAGCAGTACTTC.

This clonotype was recorded at least ten times. This rearrangement joins TRBV29-1 to TRBJ2-3, with no clear D. Trimming took 0 bases from V and 4 from J, leaving 5 bases between them. This CDR3 is 12 amino acids long. The V gene's germline CDR1 is SQVTM and CDR2 ANQGSEA. CDR3 nucleotide sequence: TGCAGCGTTGAAGATCTGCCAGATACGCAGTATTTT. It codes for CSVEDLPDTQYF.

V and J are TRBV18 and TRBJ1-1; D call uncertain. Trimming left V 3 bases short and J 0 bases short, with 17 bases between. This CDR3 contains 17 residues. Germline-derived CDR1 and CDR2 are KGHSH and LQKENI. The CDR3 nucleotides are TGTGCCAGCTCACCGGTTGATCTCACGATAATGAACACTGAAGCTTTCTTT. Amino acids: CASSPVDLTIMNTEAFF.

Remarks on this clonotype: One end of the junction varies from germline; a read error may be responsible. The V and J genes are TRBV3-1 and TRBJ2-3; 12 nucleotides line up with TRBD2. Germline loops: CDR1 LGHDT, CDR2 YNNKEL (reference sequence). This CDR3 comprises 17 residues. CDR3 sequence: CAGSQALAGGSTDTQYF. In nucleotides, the CDR3 is TGTGCCGGCAGCCAAGCCCTAGCGGGAGGGAGCACAGATACGCAGTATTTT.

There are many counts of this clonotype. This chain connects TRBV24-1 to TRBJ2-5; 7 bases fit TRBD2. CDR3 length: 15 residues. After removal of 4 bases from V and 1 base from J, the junction contained 5 bases not matched to a gene. The germline gives CDR1 KGHDR, CDR2 SFDVKD. The CDR3 DNA is TGTGCCACCAGTGAGTTGACTAGCAGCCAAGAGACCCAGTACTTC. Translation: CATSELTSSQETQYF.

The CDR3 spells CASSFSGRGHHEQYF. The CDR3 DNA reads as TGTGCCAGCAGTTTCTCCGGCAGGGGGCATCACGAGCAGTACTTC. This chain joins TRBV12-3 or TRBV12-4 and TRBJ2-7; 8 bases agree with TRBD1. The CDR3 sequence is 15 residues long. Trimming cost V 3 bases and J 5 bases; bases outside gene matches: 9.

This clonotype was recorded many times. The J gene is TRBJ2-3, the V gene TRBV9; D may be TRBD2 (6 bases). Per the germline V gene, CDR1 is SGDLS and CDR2 is YYNGEE. V shed 4 bases and J shed 0 bases, with 9 bases lying between them. The CDR3 totals 14 residues. CDR3 nucleotides: TGTGCCAGCAGCATCGGGGGTAGCACAGATACGCAGTATTTT. Protein product: CASSIGGSTDTQYF.

The J gene is TRBJ2-2, the V gene TRBV7-8, with D possibly matching TRBD1 (6 bases). This CDR3 is 16 amino acids long. Trimming removed 5 bases at V and 9 bases at J, with 22 bases between. Looked up from germline, CDR1 is SGHVS and CDR2 is FQNEAQ. The CDR3 region has the DNA TGTGCCAGCAGCCTAGAAGTGGGGGCTTCTGGCCGGGAGCTGTTTTTT. Its translation: CASSLEVGASGRELFF.

This clonotype was seen many times. The chain joins TRBV7-6 to TRBJ2-2; D is undetermined. The CDR3 has 17 amino acids. Trimming stripped 7 bases from V and 0 bases from J, with 18 bases between. Germline-derived CDR1 and CDR2 are SGHVS and FNYEAQ. The CDR3: CASKAHRSETNTGELFF. DNA for the CDR3: TGTGCCAGCAAAGCCCACCGGTCAGAAACGAACACCGGGGAGCTGTTTTTT.

This clonotype was counted a few times. This may be a read error: a much more frequent sequence differs by one nucleotide. The chain combines TRBV6-5 with TRBJ2-5, with D uncertain. The germline V and J ends were trimmed by 6 bases and 1 base, with 12 bases remaining between them. Germline V lookup: CDR1 MNHEY, CDR2 SVGAGI. The CDR3 has 14 residues. Here the CDR3 reads CASRYGEAQETQYF. The CDR3, as DNA: TGTGCCAGCAGGTACGGCGAAGCCCAAGAGACCCAGTACTTC.

This clonotype was counted ten times or more. V usage is TRBV6-6 and J usage is TRBJ2-6; a possible D gene is TRBD2 (5 bases). V was clipped by 2 bases and J by 0 bases, with 14 bases between them. This CDR3 is built from 18 residues. Per germline, CDR1 MNHNY and CDR2 SVGAGI (reference sequence). CDR3 sequence reads: CASSYGGAASSGANVLTF. CDR3 DNA: TGTGCCAGCAGTTACGGCGGAGCGGCGAGCTCTGGGGCCAACGTCCTGACTTTC.